This T cell receptor beta chain was identified during a study of blood T cell repertoires in COVID-19. Background on the study: PBMCs, B-cell-depleted T cells, or T cells were the source of the cDNA or gDNA that made up the material.

The authors' processing: By means of reference gene primer amplification, nucleated cell counts were estimated. Clones were read by immunoSEQ multiplex PCR, and TCRdb kept only the in-frame ones, dropping some. The DNA gave D and trimming, while V, J and clone size come from that table. The sample has 100,000 to 150,000 clones; roughly four fifths are singletons. This clonotype was sampled from a man aged 30 to 45 with COVID-19, enrolled during active disease. The sample taken for sequencing was peripheral blood.

The chain's CDR3 is CSVEDQGAPGGYGYTF. The CDR3 DNA sequence: TGCAGCGTTGAAGATCAAGGGGCGCCGGGAGGCTATGGCTACACCTTC. The chain combines TRBV29-1 with TRBJ1-2; a possible D gene is TRBD1 (5 bases). CDR3 size: 16 residues. Germline-derived CDR1 and CDR2 are SQVTM and ANQGSEA. Deletions cut 0 bases from V and 4 bases from J, with 18 bases between.